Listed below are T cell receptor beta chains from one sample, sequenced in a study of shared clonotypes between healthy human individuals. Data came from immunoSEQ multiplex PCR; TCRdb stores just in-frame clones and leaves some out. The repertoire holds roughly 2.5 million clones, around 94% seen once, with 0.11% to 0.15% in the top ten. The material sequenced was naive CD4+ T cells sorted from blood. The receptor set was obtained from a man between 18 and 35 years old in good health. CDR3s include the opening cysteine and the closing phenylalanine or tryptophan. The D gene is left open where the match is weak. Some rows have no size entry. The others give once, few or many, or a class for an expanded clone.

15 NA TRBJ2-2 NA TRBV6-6 CASSYDSSGTGELFF TGTGCCAGCAGTTACGACAGCTCGGGCACCGGGGAGCTGTTTTTT
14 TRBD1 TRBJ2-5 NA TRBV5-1 CASSLRGQGETQYF TGCGCCAGCAGCTTGAGGGGGCAGGGAGAGACCCAGTACTTC
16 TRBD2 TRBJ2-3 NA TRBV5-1 CASKAEPSGATDTQYF TGCGCCAGCAAAGCCGAACCTAGCGGGGCCACAGATACGCAGTATTTT
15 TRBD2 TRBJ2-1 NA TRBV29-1 CSVGYRLAGQNEQFF TGCAGCGTTGGGTATCGACTAGCGGGGCAAAATGAGCAGTTCTTC
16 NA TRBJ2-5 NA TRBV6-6 CASSGPGTSGGETQYF TGTGCCAGCAGTGGACCCGGGACTTCTGGCGGGGAGACCCAGTACTTC
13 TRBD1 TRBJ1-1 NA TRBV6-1 CASSATGGTEAFF TGTGCCAGCAGTGCGACAGGGGGCACTGAAGCTTTCTTT
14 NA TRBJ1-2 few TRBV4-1 CASSQAGLTGGYTF TGCGCCAGCAGCCAAGCGGGGCTTACCGGGGGCTACACCTTC
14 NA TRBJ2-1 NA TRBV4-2 CASSRISLYNEQFF TGTGCCAGCAGCCGTATCAGCCTGTACAATGAGCAGTTCTTC
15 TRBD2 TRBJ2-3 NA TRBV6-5 CASSYLGLATDTQYF TGTGCCAGCAGTTACTTGGGACTAGCGACAGATACGCAGTATTTT
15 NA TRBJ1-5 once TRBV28 CASPNLGQSNQPQHF TGTGCCAGCCCCAATTTAGGACAGAGCAATCAGCCCCAGCATTTT
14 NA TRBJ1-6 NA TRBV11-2 CASSLSKLRSPLHF TGTGCCAGCAGCTTAAGTAAGCTAAGGTCACCCCTCCACTTT
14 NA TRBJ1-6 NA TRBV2 CASSAPLYNSPLHF TGTGCCAGCAGTGCCCCCCTCTATAATTCACCCCTCCACTTT
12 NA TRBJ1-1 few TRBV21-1 CASSKRTFEAFF TGTGCCAGCAGCAAACGTACATTTGAAGCTTTCTTT
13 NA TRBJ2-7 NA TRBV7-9 CASTPQEIYEQYF TGTGCCAGCACCCCCCAGGAAATCTACGAGCAGTACTTC
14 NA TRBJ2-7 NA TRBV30 CALSEGGSSYEQYF TGTGCCCTCTCGGAGGGGGGGAGCTCCTACGAGCAGTACTTC
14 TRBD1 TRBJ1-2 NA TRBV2 CASLGVGGSYGYTF TGTGCCAGTTTAGGGGTAGGGGGCTCCTATGGCTACACCTTC
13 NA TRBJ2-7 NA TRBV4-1 CASSQDPRYEQYF TGCGCCAGCAGCCAAGATCCGAGATACGAGCAGTACTTC
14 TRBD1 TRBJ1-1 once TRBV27 CASLGRTGEGEAFF TGTGCCAGCCTTGGCCGGACAGGGGAAGGTGAAGCTTTCTTT
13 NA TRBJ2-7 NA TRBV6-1 CASSEVTGLEQYF TGTGCCAGCAGTGAAGTCACCGGACTCGAGCAGTACTTC
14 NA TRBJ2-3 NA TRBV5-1 CASSFGTSTDTQYF TGCGCCAGCAGCTTCGGGACTAGCACAGATACGCAGTATTTT
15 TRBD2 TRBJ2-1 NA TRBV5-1 CASSPAGDRHNEQFF TGCGCCAGCAGCCCAGCGGGAGACCGCCACAATGAGCAGTTCTTC
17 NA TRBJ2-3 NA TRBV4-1 CASSQDTGHSFTDTQYF TGCGCCAGCAGCCAAGATACCGGACATTCCTTCACAGATACGCAGTATTTT
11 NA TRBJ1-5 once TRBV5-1 CASGSNQPQHF TGCGCCAGCGGGAGCAATCAGCCCCAGCATTTT
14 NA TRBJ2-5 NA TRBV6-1 CASSRQQGRETQYF TGTGCCAGCAGTCGGCAACAGGGCCGGGAGACCCAGTACTTC